These 9 T cell receptor beta chains were all obtained from the same sample, sequenced in a study of graft-versus-host responses after intestinal transplantation. The data were produced by immunoSEQ multiplex PCR, yet TCRdb's version contains in-frame clones alone and is incomplete. The repertoire holds 1,400 to 1,500 clones, with more than 90% as singletons. The sequences come from PBMCs, collected 8 days after intestinal transplant. These receptors all stem from a human patient who received an intestinal transplant, so some T cells may come from the graft donor.

The chain carries TRBV15 and TRBJ1-1; D gene uncertain. Germline V gives CDR1 LNHNV, CDR2 YYDKDF (reference sequence). Trimming stripped 0 bases from V and 10 bases from J, with 18 bases between. The length of the CDR3 is 15 residues. The DNA for the CDR3 is TGTGCCACCAGCAGAGATCACACGGTTACTCCCCGAGCTTTCTTT. It encodes CATSRDHTVTPRAFF.

The chain has TRBV28 and TRBJ1-1, with D hard to call. The CDR3 loop spans 11 amino acids. Germline CDR1 reads MDHEN; CDR2 reads SYDVKM. The ends were cut back, 5 bases at V and 7 bases at J, with 8 bases in the middle. The CDR3 spells CASSEDFEAFF. The DNA for the CDR3 is TGTGCCAGCAGTGAGGACTTTGAAGCTTTCTTT.

The chain uses TRBV13 and TRBJ2-7; D tentatively fits TRBD1 or TRBD2 (5 bases each). V dropped 1 base and J dropped 5 bases, with 15 bases sitting between them. Germline V CDR1 and CDR2: PRHDT, FYEKMQ (reference sequence). The CDR3 spans 15 residues. CDR3 in amino acids: CASSLAGARVHEQYF. The DNA for the CDR3 is TGTGCCAGCAGCTTAGCCGGGGCCCGCGTCCACGAGCAGTACTTC.

The table lists this clone with a count of one. The chain couples TRBV11-3 to TRBJ2-5; TRBD2 might be the D (5 bases). The V end lost 2 bases, the J end lost 5 bases, and 12 bases lay between the germline ends. Germline loops: CDR1 SGHNT, CDR2 YENEEA. The CDR3 runs to 14 residues. CDR3: CASSLRGSGETQYF. CDR3 DNA sequence: TGTGCCAGCAGCTTACGGGGTTCGGGGGAGACCCAGTACTTC.

The V call is TRBV19, the J call TRBJ2-7, with TRBD1 matching 8 bases. The germline gives CDR1 LNHDA, CDR2 SQIVND (reference sequence). The ends lost 4 bases at V and 5 bases at J; junction bases unmatched: 7. The CDR3 sequence is 14 residues long. CDR3 nucleotides: TGTGCCAGTAGTAAATGGGGACAGGCTAACGAGCAGTACTTC. Amino acids: CASSKWGQANEQYF.

The gene calls are TRBV7-9 and TRBJ2-7; TRBD2 aligns across 9 bases. The CDR3 runs to 16 residues. Germline V gene sequence: CDR1 SEHNR, CDR2 FQNEAQ (reference sequence). V gave up 4 bases and J gave up 6 bases; unmatched junction bases: 13. The CDR3 DNA follows: TGTGCCAGCAGCTCCGGCCCTAGCGGGGTTCTCTTCGAGCAGTACTTC. Its translation is CASSSGPSGVLFEQYF.

V usage is TRBV19 and J usage is TRBJ2-1; 10 bases align to TRBD1. Germline V gene data show CDR1 as LNHDA and CDR2 as SQIVND (reference sequence). J lost 3 bases, V lost 3 bases, and 8 bases had no gene match. The CDR3 runs to 17 residues. The CDR3 spells CASSITFRDRGYNEQFF. CDR3 DNA sequence: TGTGCCAGTAGTATTACCTTCCGGGACAGGGGCTACAATGAGCAGTTCTTC.

The chain recombines TRBV5-1 with TRBJ1-1; TRBD1 might be the D (5 bases). Trimming took 4 bases from V and 7 from J, leaving 14 bases between them. The CDR3 sequence is 13 residues long. CDR1 and CDR2 from the germline V gene are SGHRS and YFSETQ. The CDR3 is CASSHHGAFEAFF. Here the CDR3 DNA reads TGCGCCAGCAGCCACCACGGGGCCTTTGAAGCTTTCTTT.

The chain links TRBV19 to TRBJ2-1; D unresolved. V was trimmed by 6 bases and J by 4 bases, leaving 7 bases between them. The CDR3 has 12 amino acids. CDR1 is LNHDA and CDR2 is SQIVND in the germline V gene (reference sequence). The DNA for the CDR3 is TGTGCCAGTAGCCCCGGTTACAATGAGCAGTTCTTC. This encodes CASSPGYNEQFF.